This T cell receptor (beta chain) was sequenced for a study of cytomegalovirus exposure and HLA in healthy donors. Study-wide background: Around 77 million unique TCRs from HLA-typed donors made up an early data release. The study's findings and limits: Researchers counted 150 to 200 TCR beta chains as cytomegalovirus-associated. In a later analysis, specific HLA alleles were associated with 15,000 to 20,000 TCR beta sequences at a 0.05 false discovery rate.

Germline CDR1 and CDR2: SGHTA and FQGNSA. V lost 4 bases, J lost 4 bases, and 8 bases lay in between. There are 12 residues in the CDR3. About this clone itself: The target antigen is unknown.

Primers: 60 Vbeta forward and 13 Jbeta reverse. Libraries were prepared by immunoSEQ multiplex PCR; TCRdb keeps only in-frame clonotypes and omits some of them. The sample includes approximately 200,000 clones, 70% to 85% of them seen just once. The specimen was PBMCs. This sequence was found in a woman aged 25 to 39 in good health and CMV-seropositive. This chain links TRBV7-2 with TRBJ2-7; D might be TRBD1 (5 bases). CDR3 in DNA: TGTGCCAGCAGCTGGCAGGGTTACGAGCAGTACTTC. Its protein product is CASSWQGYEQYF.